This TCR beta chain emerged from a study of CD8 T cells in ankylosing spondylitis. Study-wide findings and caveats: Earlier work had already found some motif variants in reactive arthritis synovial fluid and blood.

This clonotype was found many times. No antigen is known for it. The trim removed 5 bases at V and 4 bases at J, leaving 12 bases unmatched. The CDR3 consists of 18 residues. CDR1 and CDR2 from the germline V gene are SGDLS and YYNGEE. TCRdb reprocessed the 5' RACE reads with MiXCR, giving one entry per CDR3 protein. Counted here are 150,000 to 200,000 distinct CDR3 sequences, 9.8% occurring once; the ten biggest clones make up around 16%. The sequence came from a female donor with ankylosing spondylitis or in good health (not recorded which). This rearrangement joins TRBV9 to TRBJ2-6; 10 bases fit TRBD1. Sequencing input: blood, either unsorted or a sorted T cell fraction (not recorded which). The chain's CDR3 is CASSDSPGQGKGANVLTF. CDR3 sequence (DNA): TGTGCCAGCAGTGATAGTCCGGGACAGGGGAAAGGGGCCAACGTCCTGACTTTC. Based on the CDR3 plus reference TRBV9 and TRBJ2-6, the full variable domain is DSGVTQTPKHLITATGQRVTLRCSPRSGDLSVYWYQQSLDQGLQFLIQYYNGEERAKGNILERFSAQQFPDLHSELNLSSLELGDSALYFCASSDSPGQGKGANVLTFGAGSRLTVL.